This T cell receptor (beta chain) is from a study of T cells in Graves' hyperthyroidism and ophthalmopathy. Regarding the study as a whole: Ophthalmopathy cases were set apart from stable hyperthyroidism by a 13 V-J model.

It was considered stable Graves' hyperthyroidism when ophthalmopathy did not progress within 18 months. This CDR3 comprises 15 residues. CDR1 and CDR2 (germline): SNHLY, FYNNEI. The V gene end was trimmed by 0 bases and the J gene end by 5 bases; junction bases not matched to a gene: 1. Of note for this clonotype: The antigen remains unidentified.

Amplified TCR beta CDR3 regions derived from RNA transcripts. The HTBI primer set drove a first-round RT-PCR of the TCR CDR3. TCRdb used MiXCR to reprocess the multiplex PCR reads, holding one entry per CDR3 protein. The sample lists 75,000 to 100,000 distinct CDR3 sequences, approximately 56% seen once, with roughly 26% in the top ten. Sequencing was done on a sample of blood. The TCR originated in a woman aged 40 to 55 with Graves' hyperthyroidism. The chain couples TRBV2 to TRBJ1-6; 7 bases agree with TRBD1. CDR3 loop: CASSEAGTDNSPLHF. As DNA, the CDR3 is TGTGCCAGCAGTGAAGCAGGGACAGATAATTCACCCCTCCACTTT.